This TCR beta chain stems from a study of T cells after yellow fever vaccination (dated by TCRdb to between 2019 and 2020). Regarding the complete study: The SMART-Seq v4 Ultra Low Input RNA kit was used to prepare libraries from fractions with low cell numbers. Blood was collected at multiple timepoints before and after primary and secondary immunization, and bulk PBMC replicates and cell subsets were isolated. The cohort comprised two healthy male donors, one aged 18 to 29 and one aged 30 to 39 years. To track T-cell clones before and after primary and booster YFV17D yellow fever vaccination, bulk TCR alpha and beta repertoires were sequenced longitudinally.

In the paper's terms, the treatment or condition label means: live attenuated yellow fever vaccine strain. Two biological replicates of bulk PBMCs were collected at each blood-draw timepoint. PBMCs were isolated from peripheral blood using a standard Ficoll-Paque protocol. RNA was extracted with TriZol from bulk PBMCs, CD4 and CD8 fractions, and dextramer-positive and dextramer-negative fractions. Details on this clonotype: What this receptor recognizes is not known. Base qualities were left out, and no much larger clone turns up one base away.

Paper-wide results and their limitations: Because abundant contaminating clonotypes from the bulk population could be contained in FACS-sorted repertoires, computational filtering was required. A small share of clonotypes was detected in both CD4 and CD8 compartments, with the overlap likely arising from convergent recombination. Because only two donors were included in the study, the extent to which the findings can be generalized is limited. After the booster, most of the clones that had expanded following primary vaccination were detected again (almost 98% of CD4 and more than 85% of CD8), which suggests that memory was broadly maintained. The secondary T-cell response was weaker than the primary response but faster, peaking on day 5 instead of day 15.

Synthesis of TCR cDNA relied on 5'RACE template switching, a step that introduced a universal primer site along with unique molecular identifiers. cDNA synthesis was primed from both the TCR alpha and TCR beta constant segments. Library amplification involved two PCR steps, and the second step added sample barcodes and sequencing adapters. Libraries were sequenced on Illumina HiSeq 2500 (2x100 bp) or NovaSeq (2x150 bp). On the study's bioinformatics: Reads were demultiplexed and collapsed into UMI consensus sequences with MIGEC, and V(D)J alignment was performed with MiXCR. Clonotypes responding to the vaccine were identified with edgeR on replicate PBMC samples, with the criteria of FDR below 0.01 and a log2 fold change above 5 up to day 15. Bulk clonotypes were assigned CD4 or CD8 identity according to which sequenced CD4 or CD8 repertoire held them at higher abundance. Using fastp at Q25 and MiXCR, TCRdb reprocessed the public reads and kept productive beta chains. Every CDR3 protein is listed once, alongside the most common genes and DNA of its rows. Clone size and V and J calls follow TCRdb, not the original study. The sample profile shows fewer than 450,000 distinct CDR3 sequences; about 9.9% of them were found once. 18% of the sample goes to the ten largest clones.

The CDR3 starts with the cysteine, ends with the phenylalanine, and has 14 residues. The read is trimmed to its CDR3 DNA, 42 bases read in frame from base 1. For CDR1 and CDR2, the germline V gene (reference sequence) lists SEHNR and FQNEAQ. Unmatched junction bases come to 6, with V trimmed by 4 bases and J by 8 bases. The sequence is built from TRBV7-9 and TRBJ2-1; TRBD2 matches 9 bases in the middle. This TCR derives from a man younger than 35 who received the YFV17D yellow fever vaccine. The material was PBMCs, obtained on the day of the first yellow fever vaccination. The CDR3 reads as follows: CASSSRRTSDEQFF. The nucleotides are TGTGCCAGCAGCTCCCGTCGGACTAGCGATGAGCAGTTCTTC. The CDR3 plus the reference TRBV7-9 and TRBJ2-1 genes for the other parts give the full variable domain: DTGVSQNPRHKITKRGQNVTFRCDPISEHNRLYWYRQTLGQGPEFLTYFQNEAQLEKSRLLSDRFSAERPKGSFSTLEIQRTEQGDSAMYLCASSSRRTSDEQFFGPGTRLTVL.